The present entry profiles one T cell receptor beta chain with its context. This record comes from a study of blood T cell repertoires in COVID-19. The authors' processing: Amplification from reference gene primers served as the basis for estimated nucleated cell counts. The repertoire was sequenced with immunoSEQ multiplex PCR; TCRdb's copy has only in-frame clones and lacks some. V and J calls and clone size are those listed in that table; D and trimming were worked out from the DNA. The data hold 130,000 to 150,000 clones, with about 87% observed a single time. The CDR3 extends over 14 amino acids. Trimming stripped 2 bases from V and 2 bases from J, with 9 bases between. Germline values: CDR1 MNHEY, CDR2 SVGEGT.

The chain employs TRBV6-2 or TRBV6-3 and TRBJ2-5; D not resolved. Sequencing used peripheral blood. The TCR was taken from a woman between 40 and 55 years old with acute or convalescent COVID-19. The CDR3: CASSYVAVQETQYF. CDR3 DNA: TGTGCCAGCAGTTACGTGGCGGTACAAGAGACCCAGTACTTC.